These 14 T cell receptor beta chains came from one sample sequenced in a study of blood T cells in healthy people across ages. Combining a sample-barcoded 5' primer with a J-beta primer mix, a second PCR ran for roughly 7 to 12 cycles. One entry per CDR3 protein results from TCRdb running MiXCR on the 5' RACE reads. The sample records approximately 600,000 distinct CDR3 sequences, roughly 58% being singletons. What was sequenced was blood. Every receptor here comes from a man aged 60-69 years in good health.

The rearrangement links TRBV5-1 to TRBJ2-4; a weak D match, TRBD1 (6 bases). The better agreement between TRBJ2-7 and the DNA end casts doubt on the J call. The CDR3 consists of 13 residues. Germline V gene sequence: CDR1 SGHRS, CDR2 YFSETQ. CDR3 sequence reads: CASSLGGTSEQYF. The CDR3, as DNA: TGCGCCAGCAGCTTGGGAGGGACAAGCGAGCAGTACTTC.

The gene calls are TRBV6-1 and TRBJ2-1; TRBD1 is a possible D gene (6 bases). The CDR3 is made up of 17 amino acids. Per the germline V gene, CDR1 is MNHNS and CDR2 is SASEGT. V was trimmed by 5 bases and J by 8 bases, leaving 25 bases between them. The CDR3 here is CASSKEPGTDSLHEQFF. In DNA, the CDR3 is TGTGCCAGCAGTAAAGAACCCGGGACGGACAGCCTACATGAGCAGTTCTTC.

This clonotype was seen more than once but under ten times. V usage is TRBV12-3 or TRBV12-4 and J usage is TRBJ2-3; D possibly corresponds to TRBD2 (6 bases). Trimming stripped 3 bases from V and 13 bases from J, with 20 bases between. The length of the CDR3 is 14 residues. CDR3 coding DNA: TGTGCCAGCAGTTTTGGGGGGAGCGGAGATGTGGAGTATTTT. Protein product: CASSFGGSGDVEYF.

The table lists this clonotype with a count of one. The CDR3 loop is CATATVSYEQYF. In DNA form, the CDR3 reads TGTGCCACCGCGACAGTCTCCTACGAGCAGTACTTC. The chain combines TRBV12-3 or TRBV12-4 with TRBJ2-7, with D possibly matching TRBD1 (5 bases). CDR3 size: 12 residues. V lost 10 bases, J lost 0 bases, and 10 bases lay in between.

The chain links TRBV24-1 to TRBJ2-3, with 7 bases aligning to TRBD1. Per germline, CDR1 KGHDR and CDR2 SFDVKD. Trimming removed 5 bases from V and 6 bases from J; junction bases left unmatched: 4. The CDR3 covers 13 residues. The CDR3 nucleotides are TGTGCCACCAGTGGCCCCAGGGGGGATACGCAGTATTTT. As protein: CATSGPRGDTQYF.

CDR3 protein: CASSGPGQEGYGYTF. In nucleotides, the CDR3 is TGTGCCAGCAGTGGCCCTGGACAGGAGGGCTATGGCTACACCTTC. This rearrangement joins TRBV6-1 to TRBJ1-2; 7 nucleotides match TRBD1. V was clipped by 4 bases and J by 4 bases; unmatched bases: 9. In germline, CDR1 is MNHNS, CDR2 SASEGT. CDR3 length: 15 residues.

V is TRBV18 and J is TRBJ1-2; D not certain. Germline lookup yields CDR1 KGHSH and CDR2 LQKENI. This CDR3 region has 14 residues. The V gene lost 0 bases and the J gene lost 2 bases, with 7 bases spanning the gap. This chain's CDR3 is CASSPPGLNYGYTF. CDR3 DNA sequence: TGTGCCAGCTCACCACCGGGCCTCAACTATGGCTACACCTTC.

This clonotype turned up a few times. V usage is TRBV14 and J usage is TRBJ2-1, with D tentatively TRBD1 (6 bases). This CDR3 region has 14 residues. The germline V gene has CDR1 SGHDN and CDR2 FVKESK. Trimming removed 4 bases at V and 5 bases at J, with 12 bases between. The CDR3 spells CASSPTGLNNEQFF. The CDR3 DNA reads as TGTGCCAGCAGCCCGACAGGCCTAAACAATGAGCAGTTCTTC.

A word on this clonotype: An end of the junction differs from the germline gene, which may be a read error. The V and J genes are TRBV5-1 and TRBJ2-1; TRBD2 matches 11 bases. The CDR3 is 16 amino acids. The germline V gene encodes CDR1 SGHRS and CDR2 YFSETQ. The CDR3 protein is CASSHSGGAHYNEQFF. The CDR3 nucleotides are TGCGCTAGCAGCCATAGCGGGGGGGCCCACTACAATGAGCAGTTCTTC.

The V gene is TRBV10-3, the J gene TRBJ2-3; no definite D call. CDR3 length: 12 residues. Deletions cut 8 bases from V and 2 bases from J, with 8 bases between. CDR1 is ENHRY and CDR2 is SYGVKD in the germline V gene. CDR3 region: CAIQLDTDTQYF. The CDR3 region has the DNA TGTGCCATCCAGCTTGACACAGATACGCAGTATTTT.

This clonotype was seen a handful of times. V gene TRBV2 combines with J gene TRBJ2-5, with TRBD1 as a possible D gene (5 bases). The V end was cut by 9 bases, the J end by 4 bases, with 9 bases between. This CDR3 region has 11 residues. The germline CDR1 and CDR2 sequences are SNHLY and FYNNEI. The CDR3 nucleotides are TGTGCCAGTAACAGGAGAGAGACCCAGTACTTC. Translating gives CASNRRETQYF.

In its sample, this clonotype was seen a few times. The chain is built from TRBV18 and TRBJ2-5; TRBD1 might be the D (5 bases). This CDR3 contains 13 residues. Trimming took off 2 bases at V and 5 bases at J, with 9 bases between the two ends. From germline, CDR1 is KGHSH and CDR2 LQKENI. CDR3 in amino acids: CASSPASGETQYF. CDR3 bases: TGTGCCAGCTCACCAGCCTCAGGGGAGACCCAGTACTTC.

In the case of this clonotype: This sequence may be a read error, since a much larger clone differs from it by one base. CDR3 loop: CSAADYSGGAYNEQYF. The DNA of the CDR3 is TGCAGTGCTGCAGACTATAGCGGGGGCGCCTACAATGAGCAGTACTTC. The chain is built from TRBV20-1 and TRBJ2-7, with 9 bases aligning to TRBD2. The CDR3 length is 16 residues. V dropped 5 bases and J dropped 7; count of bases not matched to a gene: 18. Germline CDR1 reads DFQATT; CDR2 reads SNEGSKA (reference sequence).

The V and J genes are TRBV12-3 or TRBV12-4 and TRBJ1-1; TRBD1 agrees at 7 bases. Unmatched junction bases numbered 5, after V lost 5 bases and J lost 5 bases. The CDR3 sequence is 13 residues long. CDR3 loop: CASSAQQGTEAFF. CDR3 in DNA: TGTGCCAGCAGTGCCCAACAGGGGACTGAAGCTTTCTTT.